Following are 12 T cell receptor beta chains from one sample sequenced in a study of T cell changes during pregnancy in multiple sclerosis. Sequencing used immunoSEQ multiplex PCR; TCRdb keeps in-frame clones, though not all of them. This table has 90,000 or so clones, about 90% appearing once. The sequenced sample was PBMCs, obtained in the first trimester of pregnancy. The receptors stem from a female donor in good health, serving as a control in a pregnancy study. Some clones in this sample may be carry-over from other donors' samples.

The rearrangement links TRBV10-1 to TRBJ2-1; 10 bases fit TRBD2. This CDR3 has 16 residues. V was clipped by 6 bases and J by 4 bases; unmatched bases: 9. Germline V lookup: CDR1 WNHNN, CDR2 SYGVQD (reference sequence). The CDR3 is CASSGSTSGDYNEQFF. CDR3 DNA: TGCGCCAGCAGCGGCTCTACTAGCGGGGATTACAATGAGCAGTTCTTC.

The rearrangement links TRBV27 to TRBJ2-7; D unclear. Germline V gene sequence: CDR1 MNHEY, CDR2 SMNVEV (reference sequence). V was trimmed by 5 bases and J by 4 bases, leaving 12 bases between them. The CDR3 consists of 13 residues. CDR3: CASSPPAGYEQYF. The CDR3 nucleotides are TGTGCCAGCAGTCCCCCGGCAGGTTACGAGCAGTACTTC.

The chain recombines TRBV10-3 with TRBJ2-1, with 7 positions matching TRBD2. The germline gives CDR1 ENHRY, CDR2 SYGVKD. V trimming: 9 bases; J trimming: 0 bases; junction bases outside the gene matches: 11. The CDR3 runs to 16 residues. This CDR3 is CAIQGEGRASYNEQFF. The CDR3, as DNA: TGTGCCATTCAAGGGGAGGGGAGGGCCTCCTACAATGAGCAGTTCTTC.

The CDR3 loop reads CASSGGVWQFF. CDR3 sequence (DNA): TGTGCCAGCAGTGGCGGGGTTTGGCAGTTCTTC. The chain joins TRBV6-1 to TRBJ2-1; D possibly corresponds to TRBD2 (6 bases). The germline V gene has CDR1 MNHNS and CDR2 SASEGT. Trimming shortened V by 4 bases and J by 12 bases, and 10 bases separated the two germline ends. CDR3 length equals 11 residues.

The CDR3 DNA reads TGTGCCAGCAGCTTAGAGCCGGGACTCGACAATGAGCAGTTCTTC. This sequence encodes CASSLEPGLDNEQFF. This sequence joins TRBV7-6 and TRBJ2-1, with D possibly matching TRBD2 (6 bases). Germline lookup yields CDR1 SGHVS and CDR2 FNYEAQ. CDR3 length: 15 amino acids. Trimming stripped 1 base from V and 5 bases from J, with 12 bases between.

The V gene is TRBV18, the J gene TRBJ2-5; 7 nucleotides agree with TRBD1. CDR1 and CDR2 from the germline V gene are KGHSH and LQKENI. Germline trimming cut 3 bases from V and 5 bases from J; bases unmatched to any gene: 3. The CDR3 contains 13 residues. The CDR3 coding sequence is TGTGCCAGCTCACCTGGACAGGTCGAGACCCAGTACTTC. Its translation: CASSPGQVETQYF.

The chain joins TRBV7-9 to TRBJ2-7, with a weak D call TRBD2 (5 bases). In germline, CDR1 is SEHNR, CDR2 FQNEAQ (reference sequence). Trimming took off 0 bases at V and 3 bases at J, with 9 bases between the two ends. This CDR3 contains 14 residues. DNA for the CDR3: TGTGCCAGCAGCTTAGCGGGAGCTGACTACGAGCAGTACTTC. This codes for CASSLAGADYEQYF.

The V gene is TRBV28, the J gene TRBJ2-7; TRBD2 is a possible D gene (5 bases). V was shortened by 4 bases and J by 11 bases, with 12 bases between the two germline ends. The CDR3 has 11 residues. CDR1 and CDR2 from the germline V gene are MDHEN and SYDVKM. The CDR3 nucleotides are TGTGCCAGCAGTTCCCGGGAAGCAGAGTACTTC. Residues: CASSSREAEYF.

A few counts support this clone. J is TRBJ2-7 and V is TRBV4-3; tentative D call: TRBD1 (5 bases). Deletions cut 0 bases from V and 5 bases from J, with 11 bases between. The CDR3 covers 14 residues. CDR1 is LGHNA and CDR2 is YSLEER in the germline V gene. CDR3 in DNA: TGCGCCAGCAGCCAAGAAGTCAGGGCCGACGAGCAGTACTTC. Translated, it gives CASSQEVRADEQYF.

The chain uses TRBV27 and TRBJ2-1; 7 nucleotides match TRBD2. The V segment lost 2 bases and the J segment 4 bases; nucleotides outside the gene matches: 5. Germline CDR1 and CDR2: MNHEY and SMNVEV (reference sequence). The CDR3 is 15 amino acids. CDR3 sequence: CASSLAGVGYNEQFF. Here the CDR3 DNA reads TGTGCCAGCAGTTTAGCGGGAGTCGGGTACAATGAGCAGTTCTTC.

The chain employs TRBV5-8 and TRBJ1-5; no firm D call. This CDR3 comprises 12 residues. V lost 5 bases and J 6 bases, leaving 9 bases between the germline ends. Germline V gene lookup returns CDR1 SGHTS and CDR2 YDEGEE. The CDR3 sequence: CASSSLSQPQHF. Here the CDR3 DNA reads TGTGCCAGCAGTTCTCTCTCTCAGCCCCAGCATTTT.

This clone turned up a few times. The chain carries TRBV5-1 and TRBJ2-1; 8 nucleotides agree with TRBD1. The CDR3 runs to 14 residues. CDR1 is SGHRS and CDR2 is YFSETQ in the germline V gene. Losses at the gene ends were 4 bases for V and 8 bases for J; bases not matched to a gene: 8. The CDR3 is CASSPGQGFDEQFF. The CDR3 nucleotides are TGCGCCAGCAGCCCAGGACAGGGTTTCGATGAGCAGTTCTTC.